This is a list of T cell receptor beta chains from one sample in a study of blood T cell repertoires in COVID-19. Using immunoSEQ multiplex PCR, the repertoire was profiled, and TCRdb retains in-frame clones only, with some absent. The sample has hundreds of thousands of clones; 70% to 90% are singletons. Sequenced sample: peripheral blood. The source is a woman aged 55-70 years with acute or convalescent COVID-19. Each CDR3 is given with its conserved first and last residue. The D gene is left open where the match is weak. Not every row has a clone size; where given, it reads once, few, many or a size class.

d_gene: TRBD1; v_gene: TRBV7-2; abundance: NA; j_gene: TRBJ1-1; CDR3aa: CASSRGQGALTEAFF; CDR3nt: TGTGCCAGCAGCCGGGGACAGGGGGCCCTCACTGAAGCTTTCTTT
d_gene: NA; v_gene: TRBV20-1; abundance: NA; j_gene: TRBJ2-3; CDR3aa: CSASRGGATDTQYF; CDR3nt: TGCAGTGCTAGTAGGGGGGGGGCCACAGATACGCAGTATTTT
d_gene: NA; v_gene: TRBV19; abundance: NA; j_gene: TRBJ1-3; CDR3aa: CASIGGTGNTIYF; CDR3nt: TGTGCCAGTATCGGGGGGACTGGAAACACCATATATTTT
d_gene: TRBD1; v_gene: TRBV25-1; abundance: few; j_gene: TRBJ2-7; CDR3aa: CASGYGTGAYEQYF; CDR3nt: TGTGCCAGTGGGTACGGGACAGGGGCCTACGAGCAGTACTTC
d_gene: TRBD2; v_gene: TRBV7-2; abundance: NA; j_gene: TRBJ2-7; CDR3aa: CASSLTSGVNEQYF; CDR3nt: TGTGCCAGCAGTCTGACTAGCGGGGTCAACGAGCAGTACTTC
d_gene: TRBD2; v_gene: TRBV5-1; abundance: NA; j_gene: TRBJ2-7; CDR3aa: CASSPGGGPYSYEQYF; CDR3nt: TGCGCCAGCAGCCCCGGGGGGGGCCCATACTCCTACGAGCAGTACTTC
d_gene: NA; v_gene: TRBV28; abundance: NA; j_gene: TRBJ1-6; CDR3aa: CASSLGANSPLHF; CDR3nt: TGTGCCAGCAGTTTAGGTGCTAACTCACCCCTCCACTTT
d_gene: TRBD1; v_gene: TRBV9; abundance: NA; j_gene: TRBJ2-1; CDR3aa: CASSGGGTGGAYSYNEQFF; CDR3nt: TGTGCCAGCAGCGGAGGCGGGACAGGGGGCGCGTACTCCTACAATGAGCAGTTCTTC
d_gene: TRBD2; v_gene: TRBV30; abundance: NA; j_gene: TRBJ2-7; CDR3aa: CAWSASGREQYF; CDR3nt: TGTGCCTGGAGTGCTAGCGGGAGGGAGCAGTACTTC
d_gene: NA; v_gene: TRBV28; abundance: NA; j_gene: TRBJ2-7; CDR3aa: CASSLRNEQYF; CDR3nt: TGTGCCAGCAGTTTGCGCAACGAGCAGTACTTC
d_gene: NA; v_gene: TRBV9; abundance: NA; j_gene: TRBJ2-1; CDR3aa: CASSRGVVSYNEQFF; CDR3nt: TGTGCCAGCAGCAGGGGCGTAGTCTCCTACAATGAGCAGTTCTTC
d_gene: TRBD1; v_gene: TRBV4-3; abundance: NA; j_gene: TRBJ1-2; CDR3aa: CASSQEWDRAKGYTF; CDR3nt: TGCGCCAGCAGCCAAGAGTGGGACAGGGCAAAAGGCTACACCTTC
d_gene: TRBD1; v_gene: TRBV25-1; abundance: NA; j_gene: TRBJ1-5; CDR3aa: CASSGTGGYQPQHF; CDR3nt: TGTGCCAGCAGTGGGACAGGGGGCTATCAGCCCCAGCATTTT
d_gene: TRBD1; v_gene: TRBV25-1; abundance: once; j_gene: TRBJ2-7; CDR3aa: CASSRDRAYEQYF; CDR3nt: TGTGCCAGCTCCCGGGACAGGGCCTACGAGCAGTACTTC
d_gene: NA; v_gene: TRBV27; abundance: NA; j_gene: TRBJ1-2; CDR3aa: CASSSRGSIGYTF; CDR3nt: TGTGCCAGCAGCTCCCGGGGTTCTATTGGCTACACCTTC
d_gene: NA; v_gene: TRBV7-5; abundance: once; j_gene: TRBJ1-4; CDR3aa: CARRRTGVATNEKLFF; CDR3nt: TGTGCCAGAAGACGTACAGGTGTTGCAACTAATGAAAAACTGTTTTTT
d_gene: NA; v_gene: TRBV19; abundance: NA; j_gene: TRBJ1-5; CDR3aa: CASSRTVFSNQPQHF; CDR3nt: TGTGCCAGTAGCAGGACAGTTTTTAGCAATCAGCCCCAGCATTTT
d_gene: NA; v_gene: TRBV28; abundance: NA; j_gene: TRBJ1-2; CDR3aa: CASSSGGDYGYTF; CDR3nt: TGTGCCAGCAGTTCGGGGGGAGACTATGGCTACACCTTC
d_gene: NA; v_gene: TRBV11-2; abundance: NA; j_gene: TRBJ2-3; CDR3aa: CASSSIASPTDTQYF; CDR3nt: TGTGCCAGCAGCTCGATAGCATCCCCAACAGATACGCAGTATTTT
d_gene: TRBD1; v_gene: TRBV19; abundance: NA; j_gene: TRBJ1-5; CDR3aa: CASRPTGGNQPQHF; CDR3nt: TGTGCCAGTAGACCGACAGGGGGCAATCAGCCCCAGCATTTT
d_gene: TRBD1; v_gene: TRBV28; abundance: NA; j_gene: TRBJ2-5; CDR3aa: CASRGQGETQYF; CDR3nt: TGTGCCAGCAGAGGACAGGGGGAGACCCAGTACTTC
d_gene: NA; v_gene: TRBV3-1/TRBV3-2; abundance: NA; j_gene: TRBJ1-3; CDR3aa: CASSPNSGSGNTIYF; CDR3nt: TGTGCCAGCAGCCCGAATAGCGGTTCTGGAAACACCATATATTTT
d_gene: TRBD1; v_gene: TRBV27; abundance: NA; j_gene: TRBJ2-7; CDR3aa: CASSLTGVSEQYF; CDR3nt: TGTGCCAGCAGTCTTACAGGGGTCTCCGAGCAGTACTTC
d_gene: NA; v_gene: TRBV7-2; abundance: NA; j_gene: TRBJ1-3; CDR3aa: CASSLVPTASGNTIYF; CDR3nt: TGTGCCAGCAGCTTAGTACCTACCGCCTCTGGAAACACCATATATTTT
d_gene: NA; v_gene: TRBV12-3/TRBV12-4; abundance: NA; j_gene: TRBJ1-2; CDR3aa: CASKSDTDYGYTF; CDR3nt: TGTGCCAGCAAATCGGACACCGACTATGGCTACACCTTC
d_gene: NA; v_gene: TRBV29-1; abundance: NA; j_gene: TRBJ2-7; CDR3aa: CSVEGGGSYEQYF; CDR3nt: TGCAGCGTTGAAGGGGGAGGCTCCTACGAGCAGTACTTC
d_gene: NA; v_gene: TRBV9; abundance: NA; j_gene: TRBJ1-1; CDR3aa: CASSVDEGRHTEAFF; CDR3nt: TGTGCCAGCAGCGTAGATGAGGGTCGACACACTGAAGCTTTCTTT
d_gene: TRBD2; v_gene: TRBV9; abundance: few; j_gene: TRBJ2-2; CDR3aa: CASSASGGGPGELFF; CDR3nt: TGTGCCAGCAGCGCCAGCGGGGGGGGACCCGGGGAGCTGTTTTTT
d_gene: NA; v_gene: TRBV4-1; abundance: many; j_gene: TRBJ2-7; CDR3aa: CASSPSEIVSSYEQYF; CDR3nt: TGCGCCAGCAGCCCCTCTGAGATTGTGAGCTCCTACGAGCAGTACTTC
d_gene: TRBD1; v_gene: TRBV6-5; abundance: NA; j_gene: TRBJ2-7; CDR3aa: CASRDLGTGDYEQYF; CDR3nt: TGTGCCAGCAGAGACCTCGGGACAGGGGACTACGAGCAGTACTTC
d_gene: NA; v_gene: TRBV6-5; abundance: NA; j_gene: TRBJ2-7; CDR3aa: CASSYGQTYEQYF; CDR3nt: TGTGCCAGCAGTTATGGACAGACCTACGAGCAGTACTTC
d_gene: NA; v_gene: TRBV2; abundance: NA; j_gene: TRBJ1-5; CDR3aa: CASSDTSSGVRQPQHF; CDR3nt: TGTGCCAGCAGTGACACCTCGTCAGGCGTTCGGCAGCCCCAGCATTTT
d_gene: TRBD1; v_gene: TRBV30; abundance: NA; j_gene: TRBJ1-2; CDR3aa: CAWSVPGTANGYTF; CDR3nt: TGTGCCTGGAGTGTTCCGGGGACAGCAAATGGCTACACCTTC
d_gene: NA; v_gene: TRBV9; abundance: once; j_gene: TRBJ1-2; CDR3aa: CASSVVGPGERGYTF; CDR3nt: TGTGCCAGCAGCGTAGTGGGTCCCGGAGAGCGTGGCTACACCTTC
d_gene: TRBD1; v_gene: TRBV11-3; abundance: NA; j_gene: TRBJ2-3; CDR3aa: CASSLGTGTDTQYF; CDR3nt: TGTGCCAGCAGCTTGGGGACAGGAACTGATACGCAGTATTTT
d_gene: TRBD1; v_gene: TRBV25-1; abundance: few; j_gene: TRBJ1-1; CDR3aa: CASLQGANTEAFF; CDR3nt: TGTGCCAGTCTACAGGGGGCGAACACTGAAGCTTTCTTT
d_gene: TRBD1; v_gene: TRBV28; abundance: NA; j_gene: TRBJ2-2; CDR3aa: CASSPPGTAGGELFF; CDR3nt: TGTGCCAGCAGCCCTCCAGGGACAGCTGGCGGGGAGCTGTTTTTT
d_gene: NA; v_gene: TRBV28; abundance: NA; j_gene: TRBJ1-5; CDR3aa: CASSLIGINQPQHF; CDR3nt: TGTGCCAGCAGCCTAATCGGGATCAATCAGCCCCAGCATTTT
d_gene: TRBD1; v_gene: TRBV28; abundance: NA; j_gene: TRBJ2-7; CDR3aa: CASSLPGRGLRSYEQYF; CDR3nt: TGTGCCAGCAGTCTTCCTGGCAGGGGGCTCAGGTCCTACGAGCAGTACTTC
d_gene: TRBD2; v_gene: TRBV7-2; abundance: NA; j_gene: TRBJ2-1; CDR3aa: CASSSPPGTSGSEQFF; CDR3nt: TGTGCCAGCAGCTCACCCCCCGGGACTAGCGGGTCTGAGCAGTTCTTC
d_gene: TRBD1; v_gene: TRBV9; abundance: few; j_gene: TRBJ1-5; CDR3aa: CASSATGTNQPQHF; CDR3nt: TGTGCCAGCAGCGCGACAGGGACCAATCAGCCCCAGCATTTT
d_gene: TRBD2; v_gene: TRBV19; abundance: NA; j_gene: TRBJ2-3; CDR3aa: CASNDPSGREGPADTQYF; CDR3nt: TGTGCCAGTAACGACCCATCGGGGCGGGAGGGCCCTGCAGATACGCAGTATTTT
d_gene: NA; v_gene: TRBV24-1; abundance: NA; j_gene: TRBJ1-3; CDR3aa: CATRGPGNTIYF; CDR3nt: TGTGCCACCAGGGGCCCTGGAAACACCATATATTTT
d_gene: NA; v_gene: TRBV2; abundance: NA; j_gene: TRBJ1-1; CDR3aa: CATTMGPLGEAFF; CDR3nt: TGTGCCACCACAATGGGGCCTCTGGGTGAAGCTTTCTTT
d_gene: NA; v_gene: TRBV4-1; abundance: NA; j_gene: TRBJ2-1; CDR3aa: CASSSRTLPTDEQFF; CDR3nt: TGCGCCAGCAGCTCCCGTACCCTCCCTACGGATGAGCAGTTCTTC
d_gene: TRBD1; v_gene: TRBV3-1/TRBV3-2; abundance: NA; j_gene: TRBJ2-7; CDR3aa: CASSFPGQLNEQYF; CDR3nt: TGTGCCAGCAGCTTTCCGGGACAGCTGAACGAGCAGTACTTC
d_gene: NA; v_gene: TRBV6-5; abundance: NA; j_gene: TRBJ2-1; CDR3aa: CASTFPPRREQFF; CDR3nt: TGTGCCAGCACCTTCCCTCCTAGACGTGAGCAGTTCTTC
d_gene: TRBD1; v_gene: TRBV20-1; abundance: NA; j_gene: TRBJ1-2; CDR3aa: CSARRDRVLLF; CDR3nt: TGCAGTGCTAGGAGGGACAGGGTGCTACTCTTC